This TCR beta chain was captured by sequencing in a study of OX40 agonist ivuxolimab in advanced cancers. Background on the study: Ivuxolimab doses were 0.01, 0.1, 0.3, 1.5, 3 or 10 mg/kg every 2 weeks.

V dropped 5 bases and J dropped 7 bases, with 17 bases sitting between them. This CDR3 is 14 amino acids long. Germline loops: CDR1 SEHNR, CDR2 FQNEAQ (reference sequence). Measured with immunoSEQ multiplex PCR; TCRdb has only the in-frame clones, and not every one. Of tens of thousands of clones listed, roughly 66% are singletons. With baseline, cycle 4 day 1, and cycle 7 day 1 as timepoints, blood was sampled. The receptor's source is an adult with an advanced solid tumor such as melanoma, head and neck, liver or kidney cancer. The chain uses TRBV7-9 and TRBJ1-2; D is perhaps TRBD1 (6 bases). Here the sequenced sample was CD4+ or CD8+ T cells sorted from blood, taken in a trial of the OX40 agonist ivuxolimab. The CDR3 is CASSSTGSESGYTF. As DNA, the CDR3 is TGTGCCAGCAGCAGTACAGGGTCGGAGAGTGGCTACACCTTC.